One and the same sample provided the 9 T cell receptor beta chains below, sequenced in a study of cytomegalovirus exposure and HLA in healthy donors. With 60 Vbeta and 13 Jbeta primers, the PCR was carried out. Sequencing was performed with immunoSEQ multiplex PCR; in TCRdb, only in-frame clones are kept and a portion is missing. Among 150,000 to 200,000 clones listed, about 83% were seen once. Sequences were obtained from PBMCs. The receptors were sampled from a woman younger than 45 in good health and CMV-seropositive.

This clone was detected only a few times. This sequence joins TRBV19 and TRBJ1-4; D is possibly TRBD1 (6 bases). Germline V gene sequence: CDR1 LNHDA, CDR2 SQIVND (reference sequence). The CDR3 sequence is 15 residues long. V dropped 6 bases and J dropped 4 bases, with 15 bases sitting between them. CDR3 amino acids: CASRDGQIFNEKLFF. CDR3 nucleotide sequence: TGTGCCAGTAGAGATGGACAGATTTTTAATGAAAAACTGTTTTTT.

The gene calls are TRBV5-1 and TRBJ1-4; D may be TRBD1 (6 bases). V lost 2 bases to trimming and J lost 5 bases, with 16 bases between them. There are 16 residues in the CDR3. The germline V gene encodes CDR1 SGHRS and CDR2 YFSETQ. The CDR3 spells CASSFSVGQGNEKLFF. The CDR3 coding sequence is TGCGCCAGCAGCTTCTCGGTAGGGCAGGGGAATGAAAAACTGTTTTTT.

The V and J genes are TRBV5-1 and TRBJ2-5; D is perhaps TRBD2 (5 bases). CDR1 SGHRS and CDR2 YFSETQ come from the germline V gene. The CDR3 consists of 15 residues. V lost 2 bases and J lost 5, with 16 bases in between. The CDR3 loop is CASSFRRTTGETQYF. CDR3 in DNA: TGCGCCAGCAGCTTCCGCAGGACCACGGGGGAGACCCAGTACTTC.

The rearrangement uses TRBV18 and TRBJ1-1; D ambiguous. Germline loops: CDR1 KGHSH, CDR2 LQKENI. V gave up 5 bases and J gave up 5 bases, with 6 bases separating them. CDR3 size: 11 residues. The DNA of the CDR3 is TGTGCCAGCTCATCCAGGACTGAAGCTTTCTTT. Protein product: CASSSRTEAFF. Looking up the rest from reference TRBV18 and TRBJ1-1 gives the full variable domain: NAGVMQNPRHLVRRRGQEARLRCSPMKGHSHVYWYRQLPEEGLKFMVYLQKENIIDESGMPKERFSAEFPKEGPSILRIQQVVRGDSAAYFCASSSRTEAFFGQGTRLTVV.

The CDR3 sequence: CASKGGLALTGELFF. The CDR3 DNA follows: TGTGCCAGCAAGGGGGGACTAGCCCTCACCGGGGAGCTGTTTTTT. The V gene is TRBV2, the J gene TRBJ2-2; TRBD2 agrees at 9 bases. The junction had 7 bases not matched to a gene; V was cut back by 7 bases and J by 4 bases. The germline V gene encodes CDR1 SNHLY and CDR2 FYNNEI. CDR3 length: 15 amino acids.

V gene TRBV7-2 combines with J gene TRBJ2-2; a possible D gene is TRBD1 (7 bases). Germline assignment: CDR1 SGHTA and CDR2 FQGNSA. The CDR3 spans 15 residues. Trimming took off 2 bases at V and 3 bases at J, with 10 bases between the two ends. CDR3 nucleotides: TGTGCCAGCAGCTTACAGGGGGGATACACCGGGGAGCTGTTTTTT. Translating it yields CASSLQGGYTGELFF.

The rearrangement links TRBV9 to TRBJ2-2; perhaps TRBD2 as D (6 bases). From germline, CDR1 is SGDLS and CDR2 YYNGEE. Trimming pared 3 bases from V and 0 bases from J, leaving 9 bases between. The length of the CDR3 is 15 residues. The CDR3 protein is CASSALASNTGELFF. CDR3 sequence (DNA): TGTGCCAGCAGCGCTCTAGCGTCGAACACCGGGGAGCTGTTTTTT.

The genes are TRBV19 and TRBJ2-2, with D possibly being TRBD2 (5 bases). Germline V gene data show CDR1 as LNHDA and CDR2 as SQIVND (reference sequence). The CDR3 contains 15 residues. The V end was cut by 3 bases, the J end by 4 bases, with 12 bases between. The CDR3 region has the DNA TGTGCCAGTAGTATTAAGGACCGGGGCACCGGGGAGCTGTTTTTT. Protein: CASSIKDRGTGELFF.

The rearrangement uses TRBV7-2 and TRBJ1-4; D remains unclear. V was cut by 4 bases and J by 4 bases, with 19 bases left in between. The germline CDR1 and CDR2 sequences are SGHTA and FQGNSA. CDR3 size: 17 residues. The CDR3 nucleotides read TGTGCCAGCAGCTCTCAAATGGTTGGTTCGGGTAATGAAAAACTGTTTTTT. Translated, it gives CASSSQMVGSGNEKLFF.